One and the same sample provided the 30 T cell receptor beta chains below, sequenced in a study of beta chain features in type 1 diabetes. These receptors' antigens are unknown. Regarding the study as a whole: Significant though moderate, a shortening of TCRB CDR3s appeared in all four CD4+ subsets of Type 1 diabetes patients.

Expressed TCRB transcripts were sequenced after all isolated RNA was converted to cDNA. Generated by immunoSEQ multiplex PCR, the TCRdb table keeps only in-frame clones and is missing some. Among hundreds of thousands of clones listed, around an eighth were seen once. What was sequenced was naive CD4+ T cells from blood. The source of these receptors is a young man with type 1 diabetes.

The rearrangement uses TRBV5-1 and TRBJ2-1; possible D gene TRBD2, 6 bases. The CDR3 contains 16 residues. Looked up from germline, CDR1 is SGHRS and CDR2 is YFSETQ. The germline V and J ends were trimmed by 0 bases and 0 bases, with 10 bases remaining between them. CDR3: CASSLEAGYSYNEQFF. DNA of the CDR3: TGCGCCAGCAGCTTGGAGGCGGGGTACTCCTACAATGAGCAGTTCTTC. The variable domain in full, completed from reference TRBV5-1 and TRBJ2-1, reads KAGVTQTPRYLIKTRGQQVTLSCSPISGHRSVSWYQQTPGQGLQFLFEYFSETQRNKGNFPGRFSGRQFSNSRSEMNVSTLELGDSALYLCASSLEAGYSYNEQFFGPGTRLTVL.

This clone has a handful of counts. V is TRBV11-3 and J is TRBJ2-5, with D tentatively TRBD1 (5 bases). This CDR3 contains 14 residues. CDR1 and CDR2 (germline): SGHNT, YENEEA. The ends were cut back, 3 bases at V and 2 bases at J, with 10 bases in the middle. Here the CDR3 DNA reads TGTGCCAGCAGCTTGCTAGGGGCGCAAGAGACCCAGTACTTC. It codes for CASSLLGAQETQYF.

This clone was observed a few times. This chain connects TRBV5-6 to TRBJ1-1; TRBD1 aligns across 7 bases. The CDR3 spans 16 residues. Losses at the gene ends were 4 bases for V and 0 bases for J; bases not matched to a gene: 9. Germline CDR1 SGHDT, CDR2 YYEEEE. As DNA, the CDR3 is TGTGCCAGCAGCGCAACAGGGGCAACGATGAACACTGAAGCTTTCTTT. It encodes CASSATGATMNTEAFF.

The V call is TRBV28, the J call TRBJ1-1, with 12 bases identical to TRBD1. The CDR3 loop spans 17 amino acids. Trimming cost V 9 bases and J 3 bases; bases outside gene matches: 14. The germline V gene encodes CDR1 MDHEN and CDR2 SYDVKM. In DNA, the CDR3 is TGTGCCAGTCCCGGGACAGGGGGCCGGGGAAGGGACACTGAAGCTTTCTTT. This codes for CASPGTGGRGRDTEAFF.

This chain connects TRBV5-6 to TRBJ2-4; D possibly corresponds to TRBD1 (5 bases). The CDR3 has 15 amino acids. Germline V gives CDR1 SGHDT, CDR2 YYEEEE. Trimming pared 1 base from V and 0 bases from J, leaving 8 bases between. CDR3 loop: CASSLPGLAKNIQYF. CDR3 sequence (DNA): TGTGCCAGCAGCTTGCCAGGGCTAGCCAAAAACATTCAGTACTTC.

The chain combines TRBV5-1 with TRBJ2-7, with D possibly TRBD2 on 6 matching bases. CDR1 and CDR2 from the germline V gene are SGHRS and YFSETQ. The CDR3 covers 14 residues. The V and J ends lost 2 bases and 6 bases respectively, with 15 bases between them. In DNA form, the CDR3 reads TGCGCCAGCAGCTTCCGGGAGCCACGAATCGAGCAGTACTTC. Translation gives CASSFREPRIEQYF. Complete variable domain (other parts from reference TRBV5-1 and TRBJ2-7): KAGVTQTPRYLIKTRGQQVTLSCSPISGHRSVSWYQQTPGQGLQFLFEYFSETQRNKGNFPGRFSGRQFSNSRSEMNVSTLELGDSALYLCASSFREPRIEQYFGPGTRLTVT.

The sample holds a few counts of this clone. The chain couples TRBV18 to TRBJ2-6; D perhaps matches TRBD2 (6 bases). Trimming left V 5 bases short and J 4 bases short, with 15 bases between. This CDR3 has 16 residues. The V gene's germline CDR1 is KGHSH and CDR2 LQKENI. The CDR3 here is CASSSPGSAGANVLTF. CDR3 nucleotides: TGTGCCAGCTCATCTCCCGGGAGCGCAGGGGCCAACGTCCTGACTTTC. Filled out from reference TRBV18 and TRBJ2-6, the complete variable domain reads NAGVMQNPRHLVRRRGQEARLRCSPMKGHSHVYWYRQLPEEGLKFMVYLQKENIIDESGMPKERFSAEFPKEGPSILRIQQVVRGDSAAYFCASSSPGSAGANVLTFGAGSRLTVL.

V is TRBV28 and J is TRBJ1-1; D is perhaps TRBD1 (6 bases). CDR1 and CDR2 from the germline V gene are MDHEN and SYDVKM. The CDR3 length is 14 residues. Trimming shortened V by 4 bases and J by 4 bases, and 13 bases separated the two germline ends. CDR3: CASSYYREGTEAFF. DNA of the CDR3: TGTGCCAGCAGTTACTACAGGGAGGGCACTGAAGCTTTCTTT.

The J gene is TRBJ1-2, the V gene TRBV27; D is ambiguous. Trimming stripped 3 bases from V and 1 base from J, with 6 bases between. Germline V CDR1 and CDR2: MNHEY, SMNVEV (reference sequence). This CDR3 is 13 amino acids long. In DNA, the CDR3 is TGTGCCAGCAGTTTCGGGGATAACTATGGCTACACCTTC. It yields the protein CASSFGDNYGYTF.

The chain is built from TRBV30 and TRBJ2-4; D might be TRBD1 (6 bases). Germline V gene sequence: CDR1 GTSNPN, CDR2 SVGIG (reference sequence). This CDR3 spans 13 amino acids. The V gene lost 0 bases and the J gene lost 10 bases, with 13 bases spanning the gap. CDR3 in amino acids: CAWSVQGPEIQYF. The CDR3 DNA reads as TGTGCCTGGAGTGTTCAGGGGCCCGAGATTCAGTACTTC.

The rearrangement links TRBV4-1 to TRBJ1-4, with D perhaps matching TRBD1 (6 bases). V lost 1 base, J lost 0 bases, and 15 bases lay in between. There are 18 residues in the CDR3. The germline CDR1 and CDR2 sequences are MGHRA and YSYEKL. The CDR3 loop is CASSQVYRGYATNEKLFF. CDR3 bases: TGCGCCAGCAGCCAAGTTTATAGGGGGTACGCAACTAATGAAAAACTGTTTTTT.

This clone was recorded a few times. The V gene is TRBV4-3, the J gene TRBJ2-3; the D is unclear. Germline CDR1 reads LGHNA; CDR2 reads YSLEER. This CDR3 contains 14 residues. Trimming shortened V by 1 base and J by 6 bases, and 11 bases separated the two germline ends. This CDR3 reads CASSQGVGPDTQYF. CDR3 nucleotides: TGCGCCAGCAGCCAAGGGGTGGGCCCGGATACGCAGTATTTT.

This clone has more than one count but fewer than ten. The chain combines TRBV5-6 with TRBJ2-7; 8 bases agree with TRBD1. With V trimmed by 0 bases and J by 4 bases, 12 bases remained unmatched. Per germline, CDR1 SGHDT and CDR2 YYEEEE. The CDR3 covers 17 residues. As DNA, the CDR3 is TGTGCCAGCAGCTTGGATAATGCGACAGGGGTGTTATACGAGCAGTACTTC. This codes for CASSLDNATGVLYEQYF.

This clone was picked up a small number of times. This chain links TRBV5-1 with TRBJ2-7; 9 bases align to TRBD1. The germline V gene encodes CDR1 SGHRS and CDR2 YFSETQ. The CDR3 runs 13 residues. With V trimmed by 4 bases and J by 7 bases, 6 bases remained unmatched. The CDR3 DNA reads as TGCGCCAGCAGCGTCTCGGGACAGGGAGAGCAGTACTTC. This encodes CASSVSGQGEQYF.

This chain connects TRBV6-1 to TRBJ2-3; a possible D gene is TRBD2 (6 bases). CDR1 is MNHNS and CDR2 is SASEGT in the germline V gene. V dropped 8 bases and J dropped 5 bases, with 20 bases sitting between them. The length of the CDR3 is 15 residues. The CDR3 spells CASGGAGSVVDTQYF. In DNA form, the CDR3 reads TGTGCCAGCGGAGGGGCAGGGAGTGTGGTAGATACGCAGTATTTT.

This clone was observed a few times. The CDR3 reads CASTESTGPRGIQYF. The CDR3 nucleotides read TGTGCCAGCACCGAATCAACCGGGCCGAGAGGCATTCAGTACTTC. The V call is TRBV7-9, the J call TRBJ2-4; the D is unclear. Deletions cut 7 bases from V and 9 bases from J, with 22 bases between. The CDR3 totals 15 residues. The germline gives CDR1 SEHNR, CDR2 FQNEAQ (reference sequence). The whole variable domain, filled in from reference TRBV7-9 and TRBJ2-4, reads DTGVSQNPRHKITKRGQNVTFRCDPISEHNRLYWYRQTLGQGPEFLTYFQNEAQLEKSRLLSDRFSAERPKGSFSTLEIQRTEQGDSAMYLCASTESTGPRGIQYFGAGTRLSVL.

V and J are TRBV23-1 and TRBJ1-2, with D perhaps TRBD1 (5 bases). TRBV23-1 is an ORF, with its function uncertain. The CDR3 loop spans 18 amino acids. V was shortened by 3 bases and J by 0 bases, with 20 bases between the two germline ends. The CDR3 nucleotides read TGCGCCAGCAGTCACTTTATGGACATGACTAGTACTAACTATGGCTACACCTTC. Its translation is CASSHFMDMTSTNYGYTF.

The chain recombines TRBV28 with TRBJ1-4; TRBD1 agrees at 8 bases. This CDR3 has 14 amino acids. CDR1 MDHEN and CDR2 SYDVKM come from the germline V gene. V shed 7 bases and J 8 bases; nucleotides not matched to a gene: 9. The CDR3 DNA is TGTGCCAGCATCTCAGGACAGGGAGGCGAAAAACTGTTTTTT. Residues: CASISGQGGEKLFF. Using reference TRBV28 and TRBJ1-4 for the parts outside the CDR3, the full variable domain is DVKVTQSSRYLVKRTGEKVFLECVQDMDHENMFWYRQDPGLGLRLIYFSYDVKMKEKGDIPEGYSVSREKKERFSLILESASTNQTSMYLCASISGQGGEKLFFGSGTQLSVL.

In its sample, this clone was seen many times. This CDR3 is also generated by other DNA sequences in the sample. The chain joins TRBV2 to TRBJ2-1; D is uncertain. The V and J ends lost 4 bases and 2 bases respectively, with 0 bases between them. The V gene's germline CDR1 is SNHLY and CDR2 FYNNEI. This CDR3 comprises 11 residues. The CDR3 spells CASSAYNEQFF. CDR3 coding DNA: TGTGCCAGCAGTGCCTACAATGAGCAGTTCTTC.

This clone was counted only a few times. This chain connects TRBV28 to TRBJ2-1, with D unresolved. From germline, CDR1 is MDHEN and CDR2 SYDVKM. The CDR3 covers 13 residues. V was clipped by 8 bases and J by 2 bases, with 10 bases between them. The CDR3 DNA follows: TGTGCCAGCTACACGGACCCCTACAATGAGCAGTTCTTC. Protein: CASYTDPYNEQFF.

The J gene is TRBJ1-2, the V gene TRBV28; D might be TRBD1 (5 bases). CDR3 length: 12 residues. Germline V gene sequence: CDR1 MDHEN, CDR2 SYDVKM. Trimming cost V 7 bases and J 5 bases, with 11 bases left between them. CDR3 nucleotide sequence: TGTGCCAGCACCACCGGGACGTATGGCTACACCTTC. As protein: CASTTGTYGYTF.

About this clone itself: Other DNA sequences in this sample translate to the same CDR3. The chain links TRBV7-2 to TRBJ2-5, with D uncertain. Germline V gene lookup returns CDR1 SGHTA and CDR2 FQGNSA. This CDR3 region has 12 residues. Trimming stripped 1 base from V and 3 bases from J, with 3 bases between. This chain's CDR3 is CASSLGEETQYF. The CDR3, as DNA: TGTGCCAGCAGCTTAGGGGAAGAGACCCAGTACTTC. The variable domain in full, completed from reference TRBV7-2 and TRBJ2-5, reads GAGVSQSPSNKVTEKGKDVELRCDPISGHTALYWYRQSLGQGLEFLIYFQGNSAPDKSGLPSDRFSAERTGGSVSTLTIQRTQQEDSAVYLCASSLGEETQYFGPGTRLLVL.

This clone was seen a handful of times. The chain recombines TRBV6-1 with TRBJ2-5, with a tentative D call TRBD1 (6 bases). This CDR3 spans 14 amino acids. Trimming pared 1 base from V and 2 bases from J, leaving 8 bases between. Per the germline V gene, CDR1 is MNHNS and CDR2 is SASEGT. CDR3 nucleotide sequence: TGTGCCAGCAGTGAAGGGACAGTTCAAGAGACCCAGTACTTC. Residues: CASSEGTVQETQYF.

This chain connects TRBV2 to TRBJ1-6; the D is unclear. V was cut by 3 bases and J by 10 bases, with 4 bases left in between. The CDR3 runs 11 residues. Germline V gene data show CDR1 as SNHLY and CDR2 as FYNNEI. CDR3 DNA: TGTGCCAGCAGTGATTGGTCACCCCTCCACTTT. Its protein is CASSDWSPLHF.

The rearrangement uses TRBV14 and TRBJ2-7; a possible D gene is TRBD2 (5 bases). The germline gives CDR1 SGHDN, CDR2 FVKESK. The CDR3 spans 13 residues. V was pared by 4 bases and J by 5 bases, with 12 bases between. CDR3 amino acids: CASSLGEGDEQYF. CDR3 nucleotides: TGTGCCAGCAGCCTCGGGGAAGGAGACGAGCAGTACTTC.

The table lists this clone with a few counts. V gene TRBV30 combines with J gene TRBJ2-7, with 11 bases lining up with TRBD2. Trimming cost V 1 base and J 3 bases; bases outside gene matches: 2. Germline V gene data show CDR1 as GTSNPN and CDR2 as SVGIG (reference sequence). This CDR3 comprises 14 residues. CDR3 protein: CAWSGGLAGYEQYF. The CDR3 DNA is TGTGCCTGGAGTGGCGGACTAGCGGGCTACGAGCAGTACTTC.

This clone was detected only a few times. CDR3 protein: CASSSALGGVYNEQFF. Written as DNA, the CDR3 is TGTGCCAGCAGCTCGGCCCTGGGAGGAGTCTACAATGAGCAGTTCTTC. The rearrangement links TRBV7-9 to TRBJ2-1; D possibly corresponds to TRBD2 (6 bases). Deletions cut 4 bases from V and 3 bases from J, with 16 bases between. CDR1 SEHNR and CDR2 FQNEAQ come from the germline V gene (reference sequence). This CDR3 has 16 residues.

This clone has just a few counts. This chain joins TRBV4-3 and TRBJ2-3; no reliable D call. Trimming cost V 4 bases and J 2 bases, with 16 bases left between them. Germline V gene data show CDR1 as LGHNA and CDR2 as YSLEER. This CDR3 contains 16 residues. Here the CDR3 reads CASSPAAGSNTDTQYF. CDR3 in DNA: TGCGCCAGCAGCCCCGCCGCCGGGTCCAACACAGATACGCAGTATTTT.

The V and J genes are TRBV7-2 and TRBJ1-2; tentatively, D is TRBD1 (5 bases). Germline V CDR1 and CDR2: SGHTA, FQGNSA. Trimming pared 4 bases from V and 0 bases from J, leaving 9 bases between. The CDR3 loop spans 14 amino acids. The CDR3: CASSSRTTNYGYTF. The CDR3 region has the DNA TGTGCCAGCAGCTCCAGGACAACTAACTATGGCTACACCTTC.

This clone has more than one count but fewer than ten. V usage is TRBV25-1 and J usage is TRBJ1-2, with 8 bases identical to TRBD1. Germline-derived CDR1 and CDR2 are MGHDK and SYGVNS. The CDR3 runs 17 residues. V was pared by 5 bases and J by 1 base, with 12 bases of the junction left unmatched. The CDR3 sequence is CASSPPPAGGVNYGYTF. As DNA, the CDR3 is TGTGCCAGCAGTCCACCGCCGGCAGGGGGCGTTAACTATGGCTACACCTTC.